This T cell receptor beta chain was profiled in a study of T cells in Graves' hyperthyroidism and ophthalmopathy. The study enrolled patients aged 18 to 65 with newly diagnosed hyperthyroidism of under 2 months' duration. Points from the study as a whole: Ophthalmopathy was distinguished from stable hyperthyroidism by 13 V-J signatures.

The CDR3 has 15 amino acids. The germline CDR1 and CDR2 sequences are MRHNA and SNTAGT. There were TCR beta CDR3 regions amplified from RNA transcripts. First-round RT-PCR with HTBI primers amplified the TCR CDR3 region. TCRdb reprocessed the multiplex PCR reads via MiXCR and lists one record per CDR3 protein. Of about 610,000 distinct CDR3 sequences detected, roughly 46% appear once; the ten largest clones hold about 8%. This clonotype is a singleton in its sample. Antigen: not known. The TCR originated in a woman aged 18-29 years with Graves' hyperthyroidism. The V call is TRBV6-4, the J call TRBJ2-7; TRBD2 matches at 11 bases. Gene TRBJ2-1 matches the end of the DNA better, so the J call may be wrong. Sequenced material: peripheral blood or thyroid tissue (not recorded which). In DNA, the CDR3 is TGTGCCAGCAGCCAGACTAGCGGGGAGGACAATGAGCAGTTCTTC. Translating gives CASSQTSGEDNEQFF.